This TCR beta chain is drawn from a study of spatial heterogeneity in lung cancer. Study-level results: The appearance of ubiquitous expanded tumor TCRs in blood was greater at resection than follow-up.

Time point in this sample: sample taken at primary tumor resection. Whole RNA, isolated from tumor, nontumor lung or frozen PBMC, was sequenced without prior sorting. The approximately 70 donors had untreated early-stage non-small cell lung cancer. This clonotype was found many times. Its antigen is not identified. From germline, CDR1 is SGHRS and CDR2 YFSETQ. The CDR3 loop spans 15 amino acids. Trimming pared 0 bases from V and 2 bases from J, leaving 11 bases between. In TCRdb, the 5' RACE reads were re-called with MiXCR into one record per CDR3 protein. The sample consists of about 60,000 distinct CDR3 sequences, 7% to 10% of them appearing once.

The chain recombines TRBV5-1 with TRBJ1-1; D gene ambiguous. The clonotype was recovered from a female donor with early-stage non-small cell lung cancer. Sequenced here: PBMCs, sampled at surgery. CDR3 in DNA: TGCGCCAGCAGCTTGGAGGCAGCCGCCAACACTGAAGCTTTCTTT. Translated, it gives CASSLEAAANTEAFF.